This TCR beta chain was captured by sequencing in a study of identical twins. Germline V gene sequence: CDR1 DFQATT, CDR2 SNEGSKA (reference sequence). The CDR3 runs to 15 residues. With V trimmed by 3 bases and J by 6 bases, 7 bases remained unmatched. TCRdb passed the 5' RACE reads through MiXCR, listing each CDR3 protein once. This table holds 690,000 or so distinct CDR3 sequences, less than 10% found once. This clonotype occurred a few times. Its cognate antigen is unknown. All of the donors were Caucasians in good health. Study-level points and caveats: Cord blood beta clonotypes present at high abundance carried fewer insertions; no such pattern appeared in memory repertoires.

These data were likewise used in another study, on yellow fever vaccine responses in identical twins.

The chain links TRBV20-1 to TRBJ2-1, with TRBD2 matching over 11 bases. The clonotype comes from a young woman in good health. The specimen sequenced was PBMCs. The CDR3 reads CSARLLAGAANEQFF. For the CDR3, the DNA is TGCAGTGCTAGGCTACTAGCGGGGGCCGCCAATGAGCAGTTCTTC.